This T cell receptor (beta chain) was found in a study of blood T cell repertoires in COVID-19. In the study overall: Samples of COVID-19 (acute and convalescent) were obtained from the United States, Italy and Spain.

In the original analysis: Reference gene primers were amplified, and this amplification served to estimate nucleated cell counts. The method was immunoSEQ multiplex PCR; TCRdb's version includes in-frame clones alone and lacks a portion of them. V and J calls and clone size are those listed in that table; D and trimming were worked out from the DNA. This table has roughly 4,700 clones, about nine tenths appearing once. The V and J ends lost 3 bases and 8 bases, in that order; junction bases with no gene match: 7. The CDR3 is 15 amino acids. Germline V gene lookup returns CDR1 SGDLS and CDR2 YYNGEE. Sequencing was carried out using peripheral blood. This TCR was recovered from a human donor in a cohort sampled during active COVID-19. The J gene is TRBJ2-1, the V gene TRBV9; 11 nucleotides match TRBD2. The CDR3 here is CASSATSGVYDEQFF. CDR3 sequence (DNA): TGTGCCAGCAGCGCGACTAGCGGGGTTTATGATGAGCAGTTCTTC.